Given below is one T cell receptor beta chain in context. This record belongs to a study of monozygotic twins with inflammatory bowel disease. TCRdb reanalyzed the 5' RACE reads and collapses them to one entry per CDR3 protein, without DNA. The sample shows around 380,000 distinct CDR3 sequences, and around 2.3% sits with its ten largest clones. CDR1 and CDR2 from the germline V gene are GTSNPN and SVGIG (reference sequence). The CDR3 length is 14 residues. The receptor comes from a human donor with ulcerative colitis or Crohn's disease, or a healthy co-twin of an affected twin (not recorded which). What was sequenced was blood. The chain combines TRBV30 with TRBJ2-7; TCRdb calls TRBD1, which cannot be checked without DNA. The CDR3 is CAWSRQGTGYEQYF.